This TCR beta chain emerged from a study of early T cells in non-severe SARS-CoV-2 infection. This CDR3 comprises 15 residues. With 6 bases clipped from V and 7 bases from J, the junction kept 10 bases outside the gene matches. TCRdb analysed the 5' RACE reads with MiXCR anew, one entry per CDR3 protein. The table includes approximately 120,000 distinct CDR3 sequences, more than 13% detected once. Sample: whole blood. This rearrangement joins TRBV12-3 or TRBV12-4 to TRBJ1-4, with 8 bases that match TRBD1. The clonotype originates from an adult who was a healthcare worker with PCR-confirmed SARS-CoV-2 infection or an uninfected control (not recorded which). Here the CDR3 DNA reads TGTGCCAGCAGCTACTACAGGGGGACCGGTGAAAAACTGTTTTTT. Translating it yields CASSYYRGTGEKLFF.